The present entry profiles one T cell receptor beta chain with its context. This entry is derived from a study of blood T cell repertoires in COVID-19. About the study: The study drew acute and convalescent COVID-19 samples from the United States, Italy and Spain.

This study enrolled people aged roughly 18 to 100 from roughly 24 US geographic areas. Donors were grouped by their self-reported clinical history. The CDR3 contains 14 residues. From germline, CDR1 is PRHDT and CDR2 FYEKMQ (reference sequence). V lost 6 bases, J lost 8 bases, and 3 bases stayed unmatched. The authors' processing: Reference gene primer amplification gave nucleated cell count estimates. Produced via immunoSEQ multiplex PCR; TCRdb's table is partial and in-frame only. V and J calls and clone size come straight from that table; D and trimming were deduced from the DNA. This table has around 300,000 clones, 80% to 90% appearing once.

The sample was PBMCs or T cells enriched from blood (not recorded which). This chain uses TRBV13 with TRBJ1-6, with 11 bases lining up with TRBD1. The TCR originated in a man under 40 who had recovered from COVID-19. The CDR3 nucleotides are TGTGCCAGCAGGAGGACAGGGGGCTATTCACCCCTCCACTTT. Its translation is CASRRTGGYSPLHF.